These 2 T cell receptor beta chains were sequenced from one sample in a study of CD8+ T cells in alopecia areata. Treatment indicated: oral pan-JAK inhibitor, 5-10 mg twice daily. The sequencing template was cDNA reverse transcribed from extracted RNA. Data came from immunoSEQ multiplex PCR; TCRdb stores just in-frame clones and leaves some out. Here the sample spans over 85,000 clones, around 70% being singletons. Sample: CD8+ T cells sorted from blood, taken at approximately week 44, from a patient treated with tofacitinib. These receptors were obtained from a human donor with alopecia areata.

CDR3 sequence reads: CSVGAGLFETQYF. CDR3 DNA sequence: TGCAGCGTTGGAGCGGGGCTATTCGAGACCCAGTACTTC. The chain combines TRBV29-1 with TRBJ2-5, with 7 bases identical to TRBD2. Germline CDR1 is SQVTM and CDR2 is ANQGSEA. Trimming at V came to 4 bases and at J to 5 bases, leaving 7 bases not matched to a gene. CDR3 length equals 13 residues.

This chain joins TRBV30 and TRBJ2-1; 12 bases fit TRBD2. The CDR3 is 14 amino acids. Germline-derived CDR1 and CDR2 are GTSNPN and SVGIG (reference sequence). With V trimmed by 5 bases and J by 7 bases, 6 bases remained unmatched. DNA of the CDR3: TGTGCCTGGGCTTCTAGCGGGGGGGCGAATGAGCAGTTCTTC. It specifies CAWASSGGANEQFF.